These T cell receptor beta chains were read from a single sample in a study of blood T cell repertoires in COVID-19. Assay: immunoSEQ multiplex PCR; the TCRdb copy retains only in-frame clones and omits some. The sample includes under 200,000 clones, approximately 90% of them seen just once. The sample comprised PBMCs or T cells enriched from blood (not recorded which). The source of these receptors is a young woman who had recovered from COVID-19. The CDR3 runs from the conserved cysteine through the conserved F or W. The D gene is left open where the match is weak. Not all rows give a size; the values are once, few, many and, for expanded clones, a class.

NA,TRBV30,TRBJ1-2,NA,TGTGCCTGGAGCGACGAGACAGGACCCTCGGGCTACACCTTC,CAWSDETGPSGYTF
NA,TRBV15,TRBJ2-1,NA,TGTGCCACCAGCAGGCCCCGCGCAGGGGGGTTTTACAATGAGCAGTTCTTC,CATSRPRAGGFYNEQFF
NA,TRBV30,TRBJ2-2,NA,TGTGCCTGGAGTCCCCTCCGGGAGAGCGCCGGGGAGCTGTTTTTT,CAWSPLRESAGELFF
NA,TRBV15,TRBJ2-7,NA,TGTGCCACCAGCAGAGTACCTAGCTTCTCCTACGAGCAGTACTTC,CATSRVPSFSYEQYF
NA,TRBV11-3,TRBJ1-4,NA,TGTGCCAGCAGCTTAGTGCGGACGGGATCGGGCGGACTGTTTTTT,CASSLVRTGSGGLFF
once,TRBV7-8,TRBJ2-2,TRBD2,TGTGCCAGCAGCTTAGGAGCGGGAGCCGGGGAGCTGTTTTTT,CASSLGAGAGELFF
NA,TRBV7-8,TRBJ1-5,TRBD1,TGTGCCAGCAGCTTAGTTGGCCAGGGGGTCGGCCAGCCCCAGCATTTT,CASSLVGQGVGQPQHF
once,TRBV5-4,TRBJ2-5,NA,TGTGCCAGCAGCTTGGTTGGCCCGGGGGAGACCCAGTACTTC,CASSLVGPGETQYF
NA,TRBV20-1,TRBJ2-3,NA,TGCAGTGCTAGAGATCGGAGGACGCAGTATTTT,CSARDRRTQYF
NA,TRBV27,TRBJ2-7,NA,TGTGCCAGCAGCCCCTCTAGAACAGGGAGCTCCTACGAGCAGTACTTC,CASSPSRTGSSYEQYF
NA,TRBV10-3,TRBJ1-2,NA,TGTGCCATCAGCGCCGCTACAGAAACCGATGGCTACACCTTC,CAISAATETDGYTF
NA,TRBV30,TRBJ2-3,TRBD2,TGTGCCTGGAGAGGACTAGCGGGAGAAGCGGATACGCAGTATTTT,CAWRGLAGEADTQYF
NA,TRBV5-4,TRBJ1-4,NA,TGTGCCAGCAGCTCCAAGAGAGCCAGGGATGAAAAACTGTTTTTT,CASSSKRARDEKLFF
NA,TRBV18,TRBJ1-1,TRBD1,TGTGCCAGCTCACCGGGACAGGGGGCGGGAAACACTGAAGCTTTCTTT,CASSPGQGAGNTEAFF
once,TRBV27,TRBJ2-2,NA,TGTGCCAGCAGTTACATTGGTTTTGCGAACACCGGGGAGCTGTTTTTT,CASSYIGFANTGELFF
NA,TRBV7-3,TRBJ2-7,TRBD2,TGTGCCAGCAGCCCCCTAGCGGGTAGTTCCTACGAGCAGTACTTC,CASSPLAGSSYEQYF
once,TRBV16,TRBJ2-5,NA,TGTGCCAGCAGCCAATCGACAGGCAGGGAGACCCAGTACTTC,CASSQSTGRETQYF
once,TRBV5-6,TRBJ2-7,TRBD1,TGTGCCAGCAGCGGGGACAGCAACGAGCAGTACTTC,CASSGDSNEQYF
once,TRBV10-2,TRBJ2-1,TRBD2,TGCGCCAGCAAGAGACTAGCGGGAGACCTACAGAATGAGCAGTTCTTC,CASKRLAGDLQNEQFF
NA,TRBV27,TRBJ2-1,NA,TGTGCCAGCAGTTTTCGTGACAACGAGCAGTTCTTC,CASSFRDNEQFF
NA,TRBV7-9,TRBJ2-1,NA,TGTGCCAGCAGCCCGTTCTCCTACAATGAGCAGTTCTTC,CASSPFSYNEQFF
NA,TRBV9,TRBJ1-1,NA,TGTGCCAGCAGCCCTCTTGCAGGTAACACTGAAGCTTTCTTT,CASSPLAGNTEAFF
NA,TRBV15,TRBJ2-1,TRBD1,TGTGCCACCAGCGTTCCAGGACAGGGAAGAAATGAGCAGTTCTTC,CATSVPGQGRNEQFF
NA,TRBV2,TRBJ2-7,NA,TGTGCCAGCAGTGGACAGCCCCACTCCTACGAGCAGTACTTC,CASSGQPHSYEQYF
once,TRBV19,TRBJ1-1,TRBD1,TGTGCCAGTACCAATACAGGGGTGGGCGCTGAAGCTTTCTTT,CASTNTGVGAEAFF
NA,TRBV6-5,TRBJ1-3,TRBD1,TGTGCCAGCAGTTCACAGGGGTTCGGTGGAAACACCATATATTTT,CASSSQGFGGNTIYF
few,TRBV6-2/TRBV6-3,TRBJ2-1,NA,TGTGCCAGCAGTTGGACAGCTTACAATGAGCAGTTCTTC,CASSWTAYNEQFF
NA,TRBV6-5,TRBJ2-1,NA,TGTGCCAGCACCCAACCCACAAGCTACAATGAGCAGTTCTTC,CASTQPTSYNEQFF
NA,TRBV6-4,TRBJ2-3,TRBD2,TGTGCCAGCAGCGTAGCGGGAGGGGCGGGCACAGATACGCAGTATTTT,CASSVAGGAGTDTQYF
NA,TRBV27,TRBJ1-5,NA,TGTGCCAGCAGCCCCGGGGGGGGAGATCAGCCCCAGCATTTT,CASSPGGGDQPQHF
NA,TRBV2,TRBJ2-3,TRBD2,TGTGCCAGCTATGACCCGGGACTAGCGGGAGTGGCGGATACGCAGTATTTT,CASYDPGLAGVADTQYF
NA,TRBV29-1,TRBJ2-5,NA,TGCAGCGTTGTGTCCGGGGGACTTACGACCCAAGAGACCCAGTACTTC,CSVVSGGLTTQETQYF
NA,TRBV9,TRBJ2-1,TRBD2,TGTGCCAGCAGGGCTAGCGGGAGCCTCTACAATGAGCAGTTCTTC,CASRASGSLYNEQFF
NA,TRBV9,TRBJ2-1,TRBD1,TGTGCCAGCAGCGTAGAACTTAGACAGGGGAAGTACAATGAGCAGTTCTTC,CASSVELRQGKYNEQFF
NA,TRBV29-1,TRBJ1-2,NA,TGCAGCGTTGGGAGCCTTGGATCCTTC,CSVGSLGSF
NA,TRBV6-2/TRBV6-3,TRBJ1-2,TRBD1,TGTGCCAGCAGTATCTACGGACAGGGCGGAGGCTACACCTTC,CASSIYGQGGGYTF
NA,TRBV9,TRBJ1-1,TRBD1,TGTGCCAGCAGCGTGGGACAGGGACTGAACACTGAAGCTTTCTTT,CASSVGQGLNTEAFF
NA,TRBV5-4,TRBJ2-5,NA,TGTGCCAGCAGCCCGCGGAGCGGCCCTGTCGAAACCTGGAAGACCCAGTACTTC,CASSPRSGPVETWKTQYF
NA,TRBV2,TRBJ1-1,NA,TGTGCCAGCAGTGAATCGCGGGTTGGCACTGAAGCTTTCTTT,CASSESRVGTEAFF
NA,TRBV4-1,TRBJ1-6,NA,TGCGCCAGCAGCCAGGACGGAGGGACCGGGGGATCCTATAATTCACCCCTCCACTTT,CASSQDGGTGGSYNSPLHF
NA,TRBV10-3,TRBJ1-2,NA,TGTGCCATCAGTGCTAACAGTAACTATGGCTACACCTTC,CAISANSNYGYTF
NA,TRBV28,TRBJ2-2,NA,TGTGCCAGCAGTTTGAGCGGCGGGGAGCTGTTTTTT,CASSLSGGELFF
NA,TRBV6-5,TRBJ1-5,NA,TGTGCCAGCAAGAGGGGGAATAGCAATCAGCCCCAGCATTTT,CASKRGNSNQPQHF
NA,TRBV6-1,TRBJ2-5,TRBD1,TGTGCCAGCAGTGATTACAGGGGGCAAGAGACCCAGTACTTC,CASSDYRGQETQYF
NA,TRBV29-1,TRBJ2-2,TRBD1,TGCAGCGTTGAAGCCTCCGGGACAGCCAGACCTACTACGAACACCGGGGAGCTGTTTTTT,CSVEASGTARPTTNTGELFF
NA,TRBV5-1,TRBJ2-7,TRBD2,TGCGCCAGCAGCTTAACGGGAGGGCCCTACGAGCAGTACTTC,CASSLTGGPYEQYF
NA,TRBV5-6,TRBJ2-5,NA,TGTGCCAGCAGCTTAGGACATGTTCAAGAGACCCAGTACTTC,CASSLGHVQETQYF
NA,TRBV25-1,TRBJ1-2,NA,TGTGCCAGCAGTCCGGGTAATTACTATGGCTACACCTTC,CASSPGNYYGYTF
NA,TRBV29-1,TRBJ2-1,TRBD2,TGCAGCGTTACCCGGCTCGGGAGGGCCGCTAATGAGCAGTTCTTC,CSVTRLGRAANEQFF
NA,TRBV28,TRBJ1-4,NA,TGTGCCAGCAGCCGTAAGGGGTGGGGGGAGACTTCAGCAACTAATGAAAAACTATTTTTT,CASSRKGWGETSATNEKLFF
NA,TRBV6-2/TRBV6-3,TRBJ1-1,NA,TGTGCCAGCAGTTACTCTAGATTCGTGAACACTGAAGCTTTCTTT,CASSYSRFVNTEAFF
NA,TRBV9,TRBJ2-3,NA,TGTGCCAGCAGCGTAGGCGCAGGGGGCACAGATACGCAGTATTTT,CASSVGAGGTDTQYF
NA,TRBV9,TRBJ1-2,NA,TGTGCCAGCAGCGTAGATAGTTCGCGCTATGGCTACACCTTC,CASSVDSSRYGYTF
once,TRBV27,TRBJ2-7,TRBD2,TGTGCCAGCAGTTTATACCCCCCCCGAGGGCTAGCGGGAGCCGAGCAGTACTTC,CASSLYPPRGLAGAEQYF
NA,TRBV7-2,TRBJ2-3,TRBD2,TGTGCCAGCAGCTCCGGACTAGCGTACACAGATACGCAGTATTTT,CASSSGLAYTDTQYF
NA,TRBV10-2,TRBJ1-2,NA,TGCGCCAGCAGTGAAGTCGGGGGCTATGGCTACACCTTC,CASSEVGGYGYTF
NA,TRBV7-2,TRBJ2-7,NA,TGTGCCAGCACCAATTTGCTAGGGGGCGAGCAGTACTTC,CASTNLLGGEQYF